This T cell receptor beta chain was found in a study of blood T cell repertoires in COVID-19. Study context: COVID-19 samples collected from the United States, Italy and Spain covered acute and convalescent phases.

Measured with immunoSEQ multiplex PCR; TCRdb has only the in-frame clones, and not every one. The profile covers roughly 200,000 clones, with approximately 86% appearing a single time and 3% to 4% taken by the ten largest. The TCR comes from a woman in her thirties or forties with acute COVID-19. Sequenced material: PBMCs or T cells enriched from blood (not recorded which).

CDR3 sequence (DNA): TGTGCCAGCAGCCCCGGACAGCCCCTCTACGAGCAGTACTTC. Translating gives CASSPGQPLYEQYF. The J gene is TRBJ2-7, the V gene TRBV27; D is possibly TRBD1 (6 bases). Germline CDR1 reads MNHEY; CDR2 reads SMNVEV (reference sequence). The V and J ends lost 6 bases and 3 bases respectively, with 15 bases between them. This CDR3 is built from 14 residues.